Only a few counts were recorded for the clone carrying this TCR beta chain. As yet, its antigen is unknown. Unique molecular identifiers were built into the TCR beta cDNA libraries. Starting from approximately 1 to 10 million T cells, the study yielded roughly 0.5 million cDNA molecules. MiXCR, applied by TCRdb to the PCR reads, yields one record per CDR3 protein. This table holds about half a million distinct CDR3 sequences, 34% found once. The germline CDR1 and CDR2 sequences are ENHRY and SYGVKD. The CDR3 covers 12 residues. The entry originates in a study of post-analysis software for immune sequencing data. Study in general: Relapsing-remitting, secondary progressive and progressive-relapsing forms of multiple sclerosis all featured among disease courses.

Study-level results: Pronounced co-clustering by F measure was evident among identically batched samples. Patients used five TRBV segments, including TRBV5-6, TRBV5-1 and TRBV20-1, more often than controls. Controls significantly exceeded multiple sclerosis patients in normalized Chao1 diversity.

The origin of this receptor is a girl younger than 18 with multiple sclerosis. Sequenced: blood. This rearrangement joins TRBV10-3 to TRBJ2-5; 7 positions agree with TRBD2. DNA for the CDR3: TGTGCTTCGGCGGGGGAGATGGAGACCCAGTACTTC. Translation gives CASAGEMETQYF.